A single sample gave rise to the 10 T cell receptor beta chains below, sequenced in a study of shared clonotypes between healthy human individuals. Method: immunoSEQ multiplex PCR; TCRdb's copy keeps in-frame clones and lacks some. The sample includes 550,000 to 650,000 clones, around 96% seen only once; the top ten take more than 0.085%. Naive CD8 isolation took CD45RO-negative cells positively selected for CCR7 and excluded terminally differentiated effector memory CD45RA+ cells. Material for sequencing was naive CD8+ T cells sorted from blood. The receptors here all came from a woman aged 25 to 39 in good health.

This chain links TRBV28 with TRBJ2-7; 13 bases agree with TRBD2. CDR3 length: 17 amino acids. Trimming cost V 2 bases and J 4 bases; bases outside gene matches: 8. Per germline, CDR1 MDHEN and CDR2 SYDVKM. CDR3 in DNA: TGTGCCAGCAGTTTAGACCCCCGGGGACTAGCGGGGTACGAGCAGTACTTC. This gives the protein CASSLDPRGLAGYEQYF.

This clone is a singleton in its sample. V usage is TRBV5-5 and J usage is TRBJ1-4; tentative D call: TRBD1 (6 bases). This CDR3 region has 15 residues. Germline loops: CDR1 SGHKS, CDR2 YYEKEE (reference sequence). Trimming pared 3 bases from V and 3 bases from J, leaving 12 bases between. DNA of the CDR3: TGTGCCAGCAGCTCGTACAGGGTGGCTAATGAAAAACTGTTTTTT. It encodes CASSSYRVANEKLFF.

This chain connects TRBV7-9 to TRBJ2-2; TRBD2 matches 16 bases. Germline loops: CDR1 SEHNR, CDR2 FQNEAQ (reference sequence). With V trimmed by 8 bases and J by 2 bases, 5 bases remained unmatched. The CDR3 has 17 amino acids. CDR3 loop: CASQGLAGGPNTGELFF. The CDR3 bases are TGTGCCAGCCAGGGACTAGCGGGAGGGCCAAACACCGGGGAGCTGTTTTTT.

The count of this clone is one. The chain employs TRBV11-2 and TRBJ1-3; TRBD1 is a possible D gene (6 bases). Germline V gene data show CDR1 as SGHAT and CDR2 as FQNNGV. Trimming took 4 bases from V and 2 from J, leaving 12 bases between them. The CDR3 length is 15 residues. The CDR3 spells CASSSPGQTGNTIYF. The CDR3 DNA is TGTGCCAGCAGCTCGCCGGGACAAACTGGAAACACCATATATTTT.

The chain joins TRBV6-4 to TRBJ2-3; D may be TRBD2 (5 bases). Germline CDR1 MRHNA, CDR2 SNTAGT. Trimming pared 4 bases from V and 6 bases from J, leaving 20 bases between. The CDR3 is 16 amino acids. The CDR3 DNA sequence: TGTGCCAGCAGTGGCCCTCAGAAAGTCGGGATCGATACGCAGTATTTT. Its translation is CASSGPQKVGIDTQYF.

The chain links TRBV16 to TRBJ2-1; D is undetermined. Trimming removed 4 bases from V and 7 bases from J, with 8 bases in between. CDR1 KGHSY and CDR2 FQNENV come from the germline V gene. The CDR3 covers 12 residues. CDR3 protein: CASSPSGNEQFF. The CDR3 DNA follows: TGTGCCAGCAGCCCGTCTGGGAATGAGCAGTTCTTC.

The genes are TRBV10-2 and TRBJ1-5, with D tentatively TRBD1 (5 bases). The CDR3 sequence is 15 residues long. Trimming stripped 4 bases from V and 1 base from J, with 11 bases between. Germline V CDR1 and CDR2: WSHSY, SAAADI. The DNA of the CDR3 is TGCGCCAGCAGTGCGCTGGGGCAAAGCAATCAGCCCCAGCATTTT. Its translation: CASSALGQSNQPQHF.

This clone was seen once. The genes are TRBV5-1 and TRBJ2-7; TRBD2 aligns across 7 bases. The V gene's germline CDR1 is SGHRS and CDR2 YFSETQ. This CDR3 has 15 amino acids. Trimming removed 0 bases from V and 4 bases from J; junction bases left unmatched: 7. In DNA, the CDR3 is TGCGCCAGCAGCTTGGTGGGCGGGAGCGGTTACGAGCAGTACTTC. Protein product: CASSLVGGSGYEQYF.

The chain has TRBV5-1 and TRBJ2-5, with 8 bases aligning to TRBD2. Germline V CDR1 and CDR2: SGHRS, YFSETQ. CDR3 length: 14 amino acids. V gave up 4 bases and J gave up 11 bases; unmatched junction bases: 13. The CDR3 sequence: CASSISGETWEQYF. The CDR3 DNA follows: TGCGCCAGCAGCATTAGCGGGGAGACGTGGGAGCAGTACTTC.

About this clone itself: Other DNA sequences of this sample code for an identical CDR3. The chain uses TRBV28 and TRBJ2-1; D call uncertain. CDR1 and CDR2 from the germline V gene are MDHEN and SYDVKM. V lost 2 bases to trimming and J lost 6 bases, with 5 bases between them. The CDR3 contains 12 residues. CDR3 loop: CASSLVVNEQFF. CDR3 sequence (DNA): TGTGCCAGCAGTTTAGTTGTCAATGAGCAGTTCTTC.